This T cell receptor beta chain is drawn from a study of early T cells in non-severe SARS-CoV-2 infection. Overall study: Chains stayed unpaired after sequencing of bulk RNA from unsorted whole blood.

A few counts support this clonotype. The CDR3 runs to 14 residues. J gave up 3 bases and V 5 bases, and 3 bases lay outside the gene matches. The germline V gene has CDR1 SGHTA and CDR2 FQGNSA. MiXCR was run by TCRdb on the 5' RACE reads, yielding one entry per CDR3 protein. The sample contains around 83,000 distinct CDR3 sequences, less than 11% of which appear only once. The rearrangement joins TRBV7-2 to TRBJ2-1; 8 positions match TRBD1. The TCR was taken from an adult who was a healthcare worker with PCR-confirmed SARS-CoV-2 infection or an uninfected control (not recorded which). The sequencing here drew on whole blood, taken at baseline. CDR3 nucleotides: TGTGCCAGCAGCCGGGACAGGAGCTACAATGAGCAGTTCTTC. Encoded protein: CASSRDRSYNEQFF.